This TCR beta chain was found in a study of blood T cell repertoires in COVID-19. Turning to the study itself: The United States, Italy and Spain were the sources of the acute and convalescent COVID-19 samples. The cDNA or gDNA used as material had been derived from T cells, B-cell-depleted T cells, or PBMCs.

The CDR3 has 14 amino acids. The germline V gene encodes CDR1 LGHDT and CDR2 YNNKEL (reference sequence). The ends lost 4 bases at V and 3 bases at J; junction bases unmatched: 4. Per the authors' pipeline: The assay estimated nucleated cells by amplifying reference gene primers. This table comes from immunoSEQ multiplex PCR, and its TCRdb copy is limited to in-frame clones, with some not included. V, J and clone size were drawn from that table, and D and trimming were deduced from the DNA. The sample shows approximately 140,000 clones, about 90% of them seen only once. Sequencing was done on a sample of peripheral blood. This clonotype was obtained from a man aged 55 to 70 with active or convalescent COVID-19. The chain employs TRBV3-1 (or the pseudogene TRBV3-2) and TRBJ2-7; 9 positions match TRBD1. Here the CDR3 DNA reads TGTGCCAGCAGCCTCGCGACAGGGGGCTACGAGCAGTACTTC. It specifies CASSLATGGYEQYF.